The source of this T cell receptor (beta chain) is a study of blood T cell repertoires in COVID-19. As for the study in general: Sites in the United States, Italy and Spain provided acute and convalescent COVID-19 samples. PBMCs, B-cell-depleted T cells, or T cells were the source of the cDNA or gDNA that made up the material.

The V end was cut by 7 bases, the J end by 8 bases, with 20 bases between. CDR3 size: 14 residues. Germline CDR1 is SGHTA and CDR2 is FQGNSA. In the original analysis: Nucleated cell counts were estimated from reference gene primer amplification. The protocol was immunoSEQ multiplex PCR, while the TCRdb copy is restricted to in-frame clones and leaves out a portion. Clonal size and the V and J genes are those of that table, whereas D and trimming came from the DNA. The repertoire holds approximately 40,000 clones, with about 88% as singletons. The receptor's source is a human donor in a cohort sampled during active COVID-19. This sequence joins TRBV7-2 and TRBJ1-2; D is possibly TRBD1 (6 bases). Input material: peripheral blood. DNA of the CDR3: TGTGCCAGCATCCCCCCCGGGTCAGGGGTAGGCTACACCTTC. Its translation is CASIPPGSGVGYTF.